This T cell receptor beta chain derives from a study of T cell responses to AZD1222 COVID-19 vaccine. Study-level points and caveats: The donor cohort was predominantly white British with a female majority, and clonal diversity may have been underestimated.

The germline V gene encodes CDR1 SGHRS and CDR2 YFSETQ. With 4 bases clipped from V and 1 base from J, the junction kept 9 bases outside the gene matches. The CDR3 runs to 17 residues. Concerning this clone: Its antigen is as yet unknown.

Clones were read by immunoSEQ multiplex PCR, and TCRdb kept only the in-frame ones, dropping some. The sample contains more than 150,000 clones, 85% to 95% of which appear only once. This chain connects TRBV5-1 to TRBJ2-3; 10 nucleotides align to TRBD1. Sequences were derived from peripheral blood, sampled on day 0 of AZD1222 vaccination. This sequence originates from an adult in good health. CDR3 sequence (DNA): TGCGCCAGCAGCCCGACCCCGACAGGGGGCGGCACAGATACGCAGTATTTT. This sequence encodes CASSPTPTGGGTDTQYF.